This T cell receptor (beta chain) is from a study of pediatric ulcerative colitis. Broader study findings: All ulcerative colitis patients, but no controls, carried two rectal clonotypes. Repertoires came from total lymphocyte DNA, not specific subsets. Clonal expansions reduced rectal repertoire diversity in acute severe colitis.

Rectal tissue came from one to two pinch biopsies taken at colonoscopy. Regarding this clone: The target antigen is unknown.

Germline-derived CDR1 and CDR2 are SNHLY and FYNNEI. This CDR3 comprises 14 residues. V gave up 3 bases and J gave up 0 bases, with 7 bases separating them. Generated by immunoSEQ multiplex PCR, the TCRdb table keeps only in-frame clones and is missing some. The sample contains some 15,000 clones, over 70% of which appear only once. This receptor was taken from a boy between 10 and 17 years old who was a control in a study of pediatric ulcerative colitis. Material: gut tissue. The genes are TRBV2 and TRBJ2-3; D uncertain. CDR3 DNA: TGTGCCAGCAGTGAGGGCGGAAGCACAGATACGCAGTATTTT. This codes for CASSEGGSTDTQYF.